The subject of this entry is one T cell receptor beta chain. Antigen unknown. The sample belongs to a study of T cells after yellow fever vaccination. In making TCR cDNA, 5'RACE template switching added a universal primer site and UMIs to it. TCRdb redid the calling of the 5' RACE reads with MiXCR, one entry per CDR3 protein. Among roughly 320,000 distinct CDR3 sequences listed, around 10% were seen once. Study outcomes and limitations: Among primary-vaccination clones, most reappeared after the booster, at 95% to 96% for CD4 and approximately 88% for CD8.

Germline assignment: CDR1 MGHRA and CDR2 YSYEKL. This CDR3 has 15 residues. The V gene end was trimmed by 3 bases and the J gene end by 2 bases; junction bases not matched to a gene: 6. This specimen was CD4+ T cells sorted from PBMCs, taken 45 days after the yellow fever booster vaccination. This clonotype originated in a man younger than 30 who received the YFV17D yellow fever vaccine. The chain combines TRBV4-1 with TRBJ2-7; 8 bases match TRBD1. CDR3 protein: CASSHAGTGPYEQYF. The CDR3 DNA sequence: TGCGCCAGCAGCCACGCCGGGACAGGTCCCTACGAGCAGTACTTC.